These 20 T cell receptor beta chains were sequenced from one sample in a study of early T cells in non-severe SARS-CoV-2 infection. TCRdb redid the calling of the 5' RACE reads with MiXCR, one entry per CDR3 protein. The repertoire has around 76,000 distinct CDR3 sequences, around 11% of them found once; the top ten carry approximately 4.5%. The specimen was whole blood. Receptors were obtained from an adult who was a healthcare worker with PCR-confirmed SARS-CoV-2 infection or an uninfected control (not recorded which).

This clonotype was seen a single time. The CDR3 spells CASSYAVGFTDTQYF. CDR3 nucleotide sequence: TGTGCCAGCAGTTACGCGGTTGGGTTCACAGATACGCAGTATTTT. The chain combines TRBV28 with TRBJ2-3; unclear D gene. V was pared by 4 bases and J by 2 bases, with 13 bases between. This CDR3 has 15 residues. The germline gives CDR1 MDHEN, CDR2 SYDVKM.

This clonotype was detected many times. The chain joins TRBV20-1 to TRBJ2-4; D is perhaps TRBD1 (6 bases). Trimming stripped 6 bases from V and 5 bases from J, with 11 bases between. The CDR3 loop spans 12 amino acids. Germline V gene sequence: CDR1 DFQATT, CDR2 SNEGSKA (reference sequence). CDR3 sequence (DNA): TGCAGTGCAAGGGGGTTCGAAAACATTCAGTACTTC. Encoded protein: CSARGFENIQYF.

The rearrangement links TRBV5-6 to TRBJ2-7; 7 bases match TRBD2. The J segment lost 4 bases and the V segment lost 0 bases, leaving 4 bases of the junction unmatched. The CDR3 consists of 14 residues. Germline CDR1 and CDR2: SGHDT and YYEEEE. The CDR3 nucleotides are TGTGCCAGCAGCTTGGACAGCGGGGAATACGAGCAGTACTTC. It is translated as CASSLDSGEYEQYF.

This clonotype appeared a few times. This chain connects TRBV3-1 to TRBJ1-6; D remains unclear. Trimming took off 8 bases at V and 11 bases at J, with 4 bases between the two ends. CDR1 is LGHDT and CDR2 is YNNKEL in the germline V gene (reference sequence). This CDR3 has 9 residues. Here the CDR3 DNA reads TGTGCCAGCGGGGCACCCCTCCACTTT. Translation gives CASGAPLHF.

The sample holds many counts of this clonotype. One end of the junction fails to match germline, which may point to a read error. The chain recombines TRBV19 with TRBJ1-2, with D possibly TRBD1 on 5 matching bases. CDR1 and CDR2 (germline): LNHDA, SQIVND (reference sequence). This CDR3 has 16 residues. The CDR3 is CASSIDSPTGHYGYTF. The CDR3 coding sequence is TGTGCCAGTAGTATAGATTCTCCGACCGGACACTACGGCTACACCTTC.

The CDR3, as DNA: TGCGCCAGCAGTGAGATCATCCCCAATCCTTTCTTT. It specifies CASSEIIPNPFF. The rearrangement uses TRBV10-1 and TRBJ1-1; D is unresolved. Germline CDR1 is WNHNN and CDR2 is SYGVQD (reference sequence). The CDR3 runs 12 residues. V lost 2 bases to trimming and J lost 12 bases, with 13 bases between them.

In its sample, this clonotype was seen many times. This rearrangement joins TRBV3-1 to TRBJ2-1, with 11 nucleotides matching TRBD2. V trimming: 0 bases; J trimming: 15 bases; junction bases outside the gene matches: 7. The germline gives CDR1 LGHDT, CDR2 YNNKEL (reference sequence). The CDR3 is 14 amino acids. DNA for the CDR3: TGTGCCAGCAGCCAAGATGCTAGCGGGGGGCAGAGGTTCTTC. It yields the protein CASSQDASGGQRFF.

CDR3 sequence (DNA): TGTGCCAGCAGCCCGCCTACATCCCAAGAGACCCAGTACTTC. Translated, it gives CASSPPTSQETQYF. The chain employs TRBV5-6 and TRBJ2-5; D not resolved. Germline V gene sequence: CDR1 SGHDT, CDR2 YYEEEE. V lost 4 bases and J lost 1, with 11 bases in between. There are 14 residues in the CDR3.

The gene calls are TRBV27 and TRBJ1-6; D remains ambiguous. The germline V gene encodes CDR1 MNHEY and CDR2 SMNVEV (reference sequence). Trimming removed 8 bases from V and 8 bases from J, with 10 bases in between. The CDR3 runs 12 residues. As DNA, the CDR3 is TGTGCCAGCTCCTGGTTGGATTCACCCCTCCACTTT. This gives the protein CASSWLDSPLHF.

A note on this clonotype: A much larger clone differs by one base, so this may be a read error. The V gene is TRBV7-9, the J gene TRBJ1-1, with D uncertain. V lost 1 base to trimming and J lost 4 bases, with 10 bases between them. CDR1 and CDR2 (germline): SEHNR, FQNEAQ (reference sequence). This CDR3 region has 14 residues. CDR3 region: CASSLESVITEAFF. The CDR3, as DNA: TGTGCCAGCAGCTTAGAGTCCGTGATCACTGAAGCTTTCTTT.

This clonotype was recorded many times. One junction end disagrees with the germline gene, perhaps due to a read error. The chain joins TRBV7-7 to TRBJ2-5; TRBD1 aligns across 7 bases. Germline V lookup: CDR1 SSHAT, CDR2 FNYEAQ (reference sequence). The CDR3 extends over 14 amino acids. This chain's CDR3 is CASSLAGQEETQYF. The CDR3 region has the DNA TGTGCTAGCAGCTTAGCTGGACAGGAAGAGACCCAGTACTTC.

The chain recombines TRBV2 with TRBJ2-1, with no clear D. There are 13 residues in the CDR3. Trimming took off 5 bases at V and 3 bases at J, with 8 bases between the two ends. From germline, CDR1 is SNHLY and CDR2 FYNNEI. The CDR3 DNA reads TGTGCCAGCAGTAGAACACTCTACAATGAGCAGTTCTTC. The encoded protein is CASSRTLYNEQFF.

This clonotype was found many times. This sequence joins TRBV6-1 and TRBJ1-1, with D perhaps TRBD1 (5 bases). The CDR3 contains 16 residues. The V gene's germline CDR1 is MNHNS and CDR2 SASEGT. The V gene lost 5 bases and the J gene lost 1 base, with 17 bases spanning the gap. The CDR3 nucleotides read TGTGCCAGCAGTCCAAACCCGGGACCCTCGAACACTGAAGCTTTCTTT. Amino acids: CASSPNPGPSNTEAFF.

In its sample, this clonotype was seen many times. The chain uses TRBV6-1 and TRBJ2-2; no clear D gene. The CDR3 is made up of 13 amino acids. Looked up from germline, CDR1 is MNHNS and CDR2 is SASEGT. V was shortened by 3 bases and J by 4 bases, with 6 bases between the two germline ends. This CDR3 reads CASSEFFTGELFF. The DNA of the CDR3 is TGTGCCAGCAGTGAGTTTTTCACCGGGGAGCTGTTTTTT.

This clonotype showed up just a few times. V and J are TRBV30 and TRBJ2-7, with TRBD1 matching over 8 bases. The V gene's germline CDR1 is GTSNPN and CDR2 SVGIG (reference sequence). The CDR3 totals 16 residues. Germline trimming cut 2 bases from V and 1 base from J; bases unmatched to any gene: 10. The CDR3 sequence is CAWSPPRTGRSYEQYF. The CDR3, as DNA: TGTGCCTGGAGTCCCCCTAGGACAGGGAGGTCCTACGAGCAGTACTTC.

The chain links TRBV10-3 to TRBJ1-1; weak D call: TRBD1 (6 bases). The CDR3 runs to 14 residues. The germline V and J ends were trimmed by 4 bases and 0 bases, with 9 bases remaining between them. Germline V lookup: CDR1 ENHRY, CDR2 SYGVKD. CDR3 sequence reads: CAISADSMNTEAFF. The CDR3 nucleotides are TGTGCCATCAGTGCGGACAGCATGAACACTGAAGCTTTCTTT.

This clonotype showed up just a few times. This chain connects TRBV12-3 or TRBV12-4 to TRBJ2-5; tentatively, D is TRBD1 (5 bases). The CDR3 is made up of 14 amino acids. The V end lost 7 bases, the J end lost 1 base, and 13 bases lay between the germline ends. CDR3 sequence reads: CASTQRGLQETQYF. In nucleotides, the CDR3 is TGTGCCAGCACTCAAAGGGGCCTCCAAGAGACCCAGTACTTC.

This clonotype has at least ten counts. The V gene is TRBV10-2, the J gene TRBJ2-2; the D is unclear. CDR3 size: 14 residues. V was clipped by 2 bases and J by 0 bases, with 4 bases between them. Germline CDR1 reads WSHSY; CDR2 reads SAAADI. The CDR3 nucleotides read TGCGCCAGCAGTGAGGAGTCGAACACCGGGGAGCTGTTTTTT. This gives the protein CASSEESNTGELFF.

In its sample, this clonotype was seen many times. The chain couples TRBV15 to TRBJ1-5; a possible D gene is TRBD1 (6 bases). The V gene lost 2 bases and the J gene lost 4 bases, with 12 bases spanning the gap. Looked up from germline, CDR1 is LNHNV and CDR2 is YYDKDF (reference sequence). The CDR3 length is 15 residues. CDR3 sequence (DNA): TGTGCCACCAGCAGACGCCCTGGACAGAATCAGCCCCAGCATTTT. Translating gives CATSRRPGQNQPQHF.

The chain links TRBV3-1 to TRBJ2-1, with TRBD2 identical over 12 bases. The germline V gene encodes CDR1 LGHDT and CDR2 YNNKEL (reference sequence). Trimming took 6 bases from V and 7 from J; bases not matched to a gene: 4. The CDR3 length is 14 residues. The CDR3 loop reads CASSPSGGANEQFF. CDR3 in DNA: TGTGCCAGCAGTCCTAGCGGGGGGGCGAATGAGCAGTTCTTC.